One sample yielded the 23 T cell receptor beta chains listed below, sequenced in a study of metastatic and nonmetastatic thyroid tumors (dated by TCRdb to the early 2020s). The library was built by means of PCR. Sequencing was performed on an Illumina HiSeq 4000. In TCRdb, the public reads were trimmed at Q25 with fastp and aligned with MiXCR, with productive beta chains retained. In all, the sample holds 45,000 to 65,000 clones, and approximately 15% of those were seen once. The ten largest make up about 2.7% of the sample. No patient had received any treatment before thyroid surgery. Sequencing input: blood. The origin of the receptors is a female donor with papillary thyroid cancer or a benign thyroid nodule (not recorded which). Some clones in this sample may be carry-over from other donors' samples.

Many counts were recorded for this clone. Here the CDR3 DNA reads TGTGCCAGCCGACGAGGGTTGGGTGCAACTAATGAAAAACTGTTTTTT. This codes for CASRRGLGATNEKLFF. The genes are TRBV2 and TRBJ1-4; the D is unclear. Between the trimmed V and J ends, which lost 8 bases and 0 bases, there was a span of 16 bases. CDR1 and CDR2 (germline): SNHLY, FYNNEI. CDR3 length: 16 residues.

This clone was recorded many times. The chain links TRBV2 to TRBJ2-7, with unresolved D. The V gene's germline CDR1 is SNHLY and CDR2 FYNNEI. Trimming took 6 bases from V and 7 from J, leaving 13 bases between them. This CDR3 has 12 amino acids. In nucleotides, the CDR3 is TGTGCCAGCAGGCACGACATCGGAGAGCAGTACTTC. Translated, it gives CASRHDIGEQYF.

This clone came up a few times. The V gene is TRBV19, the J gene TRBJ1-2, with 8 positions matching TRBD1. The CDR3 is 15 amino acids. CDR1 and CDR2 from the germline V gene are LNHDA and SQIVND (reference sequence). V was clipped by 7 bases and J by 7 bases; unmatched bases: 14. DNA for the CDR3: TGTGCCAGTACCATTTGGACAGGGAAAGGCTCTGGCTACACCTTC. This translates into CASTIWTGKGSGYTF.

This clone was counted ten times or more. The V call is TRBV3-1, the J call TRBJ2-7; 8 bases fit TRBD1. CDR1 and CDR2 (germline): LGHDT, YNNKEL (reference sequence). There are 15 residues in the CDR3. The junction had 7 bases not matched to a gene; V was cut back by 2 bases and J by 4 bases. Written as DNA, the CDR3 is TGTGCCAGCAGCCAAATCGAAAGACAGGGGTACGAGCAGTACTTC. It is translated as CASSQIERQGYEQYF.

At least ten counts were recorded for this clone. This sequence joins TRBV6-1 and TRBJ2-3; no reliable D call. Germline CDR1 and CDR2: MNHNS and SASEGT. The CDR3 contains 14 residues. Trimming pared 7 bases from V and 2 bases from J, leaving 13 bases between. CDR3 loop: CASIGLRNTDTQYF. CDR3 coding DNA: TGTGCCAGCATAGGCCTAAGGAACACAGATACGCAGTATTTT.

Only a few counts were recorded for this clone. This sequence joins TRBV7-2 and TRBJ2-7; D is perhaps TRBD2 (6 bases). The CDR3 runs 14 residues. Germline CDR1 is SGHTA and CDR2 is FQGNSA. V was cut by 5 bases and J by 0 bases, with 11 bases left in between. CDR3 region: CASSPRDFSYEQYF. CDR3 DNA: TGTGCCAGCAGCCCCCGGGACTTCTCCTACGAGCAGTACTTC.

This clone has a count of ten or more. The chain combines TRBV10-1 with TRBJ2-1; TRBD2 is a possible D gene (5 bases). CDR1 WNHNN and CDR2 SYGVQD come from the germline V gene (reference sequence). V gave up 9 bases and J gave up 0 bases, with 18 bases separating them. This CDR3 comprises 16 residues. CDR3 nucleotides: TGCGCCAGGGGTAATAGGAGGCCCAGCTCCTACAATGAGCAGTTCTTC. Its protein product is CARGNRRPSSYNEQFF.

This clone has at least ten counts. The genes are TRBV7-6 and TRBJ2-3, with D unclear. Germline lookup yields CDR1 SGHVS and CDR2 FNYEAQ. This CDR3 has 13 residues. The V and J ends lost 4 bases and 4 bases respectively, with 9 bases between them. The CDR3 sequence is CASSSPDSDTQYF. The DNA for the CDR3 is TGTGCCAGCAGCTCACCAGACTCAGATACGCAGTATTTT.

The table lists this clone with many counts. DNA of the CDR3: TGTGCCAGCAGCCTACGGGCAGGGTCGAATTCACCCCTCCACTTT. Its translation: CASSLRAGSNSPLHF. J is TRBJ1-6 and V is TRBV3-1; tentative D call: TRBD1 (5 bases). Germline V gene data show CDR1 as LGHDT and CDR2 as YNNKEL (reference sequence). Trimming shortened V by 4 bases and J by 7 bases, and 14 bases separated the two germline ends. The CDR3 has 15 residues.

This clone was observed at least ten times. The V gene is TRBV10-1, the J gene TRBJ1-2; TRBD1 aligns across 12 bases. J lost 4 bases, V lost 0 bases, and 3 bases had no gene match. In germline, CDR1 is WNHNN, CDR2 SYGVQD (reference sequence). This CDR3 has 16 amino acids. The CDR3 DNA is TGCGCCAGCAGTGAGTCGGGACAGGGGGCCGCCTATGGCTACACCTTC. Its translation: CASSESGQGAAYGYTF.

The rearrangement uses TRBV7-3 and TRBJ2-1; D might be TRBD1 or TRBD2, each matching 5 bases. Trimming removed 2 bases from V and 5 bases from J, with 10 bases in between. Per the germline V gene, CDR1 is SGHTA and CDR2 is FQGTGA. The CDR3 runs to 14 residues. The CDR3 is CASSLSRDHNEQFF. The CDR3 region has the DNA TGTGCCAGCAGCTTATCTAGGGACCACAATGAGCAGTTCTTC. Supplemented by reference TRBV7-3 and TRBJ2-1, the full variable domain reads GAGVSQTPSNKVTEKGKYVELRCDPISGHTALYWYRQSLGQGPEFLIYFQGTGAADDSGLPNDRFFAVRPEGSVSTLKIQRTERGDSAVYLCASSLSRDHNEQFFGPGTRLTVL.

This clone was detected many times. The genes are TRBV11-2 and TRBJ1-2; 8 positions match TRBD1. This CDR3 is 13 amino acids long. The V segment lost 5 bases and the J segment 5 bases; nucleotides outside the gene matches: 4. Germline V CDR1 and CDR2: SGHAT, FQNNGV. CDR3 region: CASSSTGGYGYTF. CDR3 DNA sequence: TGTGCCAGCAGCAGTACAGGGGGGTATGGCTACACCTTC.

This clone was detected many times. This chain uses TRBV12-3 or TRBV12-4 with TRBJ2-5; 12 bases are shared with TRBD2. The CDR3 extends over 15 amino acids. Trimming removed 5 bases from V and 5 bases from J; junction bases left unmatched: 6. The CDR3 nucleotides are TGTGCCAGCAGTCCCTCCGGGACTAGCGGGGAGACCCAGTACTTC. Its protein product is CASSPSGTSGETQYF.

At least ten counts were recorded for this clone. The J gene is TRBJ2-5, the V gene TRBV19; TRBD2 is a possible D gene (7 bases). The V and J ends lost 0 bases and 3 bases respectively, with 17 bases between them. The V gene's germline CDR1 is LNHDA and CDR2 SQIVND (reference sequence). The CDR3 is 17 residues long. The CDR3: CASSIDGGRGIEETQYF. The DNA of the CDR3 is TGTGCCAGTAGTATAGATGGGGGGAGGGGGATAGAAGAGACCCAGTACTTC.

This clone has at least ten counts. The chain carries TRBV6-5 and TRBJ2-4; D perhaps matches TRBD2 (5 bases). The CDR3 covers 12 residues. V shed 8 bases and J shed 12 bases, with 17 bases lying between them. Germline V lookup: CDR1 MNHEY, CDR2 SVGAGI. In DNA, the CDR3 is TGTGCCAGCCTAGTCACTAGAGGAACTCAGTACTTC. It codes for CASLVTRGTQYF.

This clone was observed at least ten times. J is TRBJ2-3 and V is TRBV12-3 or TRBV12-4, with TRBD2 as a possible D gene (6 bases). Trimming removed 7 bases from V and 2 bases from J, with 10 bases in between. This CDR3 has 13 amino acids. CDR3 nucleotides: TGTGCCAGCACCCGGGAGTTCACAGATACGCAGTATTTT. Residues: CASTREFTDTQYF.

Points on this clone: A read error may produce the germline difference seen at one junction end. This same CDR3 is encoded by further DNA sequences in the sample. The V call is TRBV30, the J call TRBJ1-5; D is undetermined. CDR3 length: 14 residues. CDR1 and CDR2 (germline): GTSNPN, SVGIG (reference sequence). CDR3 nucleotides: TGTGCCTGGAGTGTAGGCGTCAGTAATCAGCCCCAACATTTT. This sequence encodes CAWSVGVSNQPQHF.

This clone was observed many times. The chain joins TRBV19 to TRBJ2-2, with D tentatively TRBD2 (6 bases). The CDR3 runs 14 residues. Germline values: CDR1 LNHDA, CDR2 SQIVND (reference sequence). V was trimmed by 2 bases and J by 9 bases, leaving 13 bases between them. The CDR3 region has the DNA TGTGCCAGTAGTATACCCGGAGGGGCATGGGAGCTGTTTTTT. Protein product: CASSIPGGAWELFF.

This chain uses TRBV5-1 with TRBJ2-1; 7 bases map to TRBD2. The V gene's germline CDR1 is SGHRS and CDR2 YFSETQ. The CDR3 loop spans 16 amino acids. The junction had 9 bases not matched to a gene; V was cut back by 0 bases and J by 6 bases. The CDR3, as DNA: TGCGCCAGCAGCTTGGGAACTAGCGCGGGTGGCAATGAGCAGTTCTTC. Its translation is CASSLGTSAGGNEQFF.

This clone was detected ten times or more. The CDR3 protein is CASSPPTGRVQPQHF. CDR3 bases: TGTGCCAGCAGTCCCCCAACAGGGAGGGTTCAGCCCCAGCATTTT. V is TRBV28 and J is TRBJ1-5; a weak D match, TRBD1 (6 bases). Between the trimmed V and J ends, which lost 5 bases and 6 bases, there was a span of 17 bases. Germline CDR1 reads MDHEN; CDR2 reads SYDVKM. The CDR3 is 15 residues long.

The table lists this clone with many counts. The chain is built from TRBV6-5 and TRBJ2-1, with 7 bases identical to TRBD2. J lost 3 bases, V lost 2 bases, and 1 base had no gene match. This CDR3 has 14 amino acids. Germline V gene sequence: CDR1 MNHEY, CDR2 SVGAGI. This CDR3 reads CASSYERGYNEQFF. The CDR3 DNA follows: TGTGCCAGCAGTTACGAGCGGGGCTACAATGAGCAGTTCTTC.

This clone was detected many times. The CDR3 here is CASSSGGNTEAFF. The CDR3 nucleotides are TGTGCCAGCAGCTCAGGGGGGAACACTGAAGCTTTCTTT. The genes are TRBV9 and TRBJ1-1; 7 bases are a match to TRBD1. The germline gives CDR1 SGDLS, CDR2 YYNGEE. This CDR3 is 13 amino acids long. After removal of 4 bases from V and 1 base from J, the junction contained 1 base not matched to a gene.

In regard to this clone: The junction does not match germline at one end; this may be a read error. The V call is TRBV20-1, the J call TRBJ2-1; no reliable D call. Germline CDR1 and CDR2: DFQATT and SNEGSKA (reference sequence). The CDR3 extends over 12 amino acids. CDR3 in amino acids: CSARCKNNDQFF. CDR3 coding DNA: TGCAGTGCTAGATGTAAGAACAATGATCAGTTCTTC.